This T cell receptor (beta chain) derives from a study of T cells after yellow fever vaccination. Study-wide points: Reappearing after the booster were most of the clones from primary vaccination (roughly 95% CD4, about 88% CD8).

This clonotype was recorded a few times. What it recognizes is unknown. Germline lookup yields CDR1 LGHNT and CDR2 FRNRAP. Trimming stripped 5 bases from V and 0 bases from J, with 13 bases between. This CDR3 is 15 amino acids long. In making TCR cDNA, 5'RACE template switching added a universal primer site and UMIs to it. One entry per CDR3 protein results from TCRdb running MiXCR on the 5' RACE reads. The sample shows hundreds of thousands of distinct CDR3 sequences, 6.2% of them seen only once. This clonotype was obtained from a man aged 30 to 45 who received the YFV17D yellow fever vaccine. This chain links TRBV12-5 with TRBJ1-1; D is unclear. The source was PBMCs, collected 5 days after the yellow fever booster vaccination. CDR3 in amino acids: CASGRGQQMNTEAFF. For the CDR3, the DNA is TGTGCTAGTGGTCGTGGTCAACAGATGAACACTGAAGCTTTCTTT.